A selection of T cell receptor beta chains follows, all from one sample in a study of T cell responses to AZD1222 COVID-19 vaccine. TCRdb's copy holds only in-frame clones and misses some; the assay was immunoSEQ multiplex PCR. The profile shows 95,000 to 150,000 clones, roughly nine tenths of them singletons. This sample comprised peripheral blood, obtained on day 0 of AZD1222 vaccination. These TCRs come from an adult in good health. CDR3s include the opening cysteine and the closing phenylalanine or tryptophan. D genes are given only for firm matches. Clone size is stated in some rows and not others, as once, few, many or a class when expanded.

J: TRBJ1-5; D: -; V: TRBV5-8; size: -; length: 15; DNA: TGTGCCAGCAGCTTGGGACAGGTGGCCTATCAGCCCCAGCATTTT; CDR3: CASSLGQVAYQPQHF
J: TRBJ1-5; D: TRBD1; V: TRBV5-1; size: -; length: 14; DNA: TGCGCCAGCAGCCCGGACGAGGGGGCTCAGCCCCAGCATTTT; CDR3: CASSPDEGAQPQHF
J: TRBJ2-2; D: -; V: TRBV19; size: -; length: 18; DNA: TGTGCCAGTAGTCCCTCGGGTGGCGGACCCGGGCGGGACGGGGAGCTGTTTTTT; CDR3: CASSPSGGGPGRDGELFF
J: TRBJ1-4; D: TRBD1; V: TRBV5-6; size: -; length: 18; DNA: TGTGCCAGCAGCTTGTGGACAGGGGGCACAGCAACTAATGAAAAACTGTTTTTT; CDR3: CASSLWTGGTATNEKLFF
J: TRBJ1-2; D: -; V: TRBV11-1; size: -; length: 15; DNA: TGTGCCAGCAGCCCCAACAGGATCGGCGGGGAGGGCTACACCTTC; CDR3: CASSPNRIGGEGYTF
J: TRBJ2-7; D: -; V: TRBV2; size: -; length: 13; DNA: TGTGCCAGCAGTGGGGACCGTTTTTACGAGCAGTACTTC; CDR3: CASSGDRFYEQYF
J: TRBJ1-2; D: -; V: TRBV3-1/TRBV3-2; size: -; length: 14; DNA: TGTGCCAGCACCCACCTGGGTTCTAACTATGGCTACACCTTC; CDR3: CASTHLGSNYGYTF
J: TRBJ2-5; D: TRBD2; V: TRBV7-9; size: -; length: 13; DNA: TGTGCCGTCCCCCGGGGGGACCAAGAGACCCAGTACTTC; CDR3: CAVPRGDQETQYF
J: TRBJ2-7; D: TRBD2; V: TRBV28; size: once; length: 13; DNA: TGTGCCAGCAGCTCGACTAGCGCCTACGAGCAGTACTTC; CDR3: CASSSTSAYEQYF
J: TRBJ1-2; D: -; V: TRBV6-5; size: few; length: 16; DNA: TGTGCCAGCAGTTCCTTTAGGGGGGGGGAATACTATGGCTACACCTTC; CDR3: CASSSFRGGEYYGYTF
J: TRBJ1-2; D: TRBD1; V: TRBV5-4; size: -; length: 16; DNA: TGTGCCAGCAGCTGGGGGGGGACAGGCGGGAACTATGGCTACACCTTC; CDR3: CASSWGGTGGNYGYTF
J: TRBJ1-5; D: -; V: TRBV7-2; size: once; length: 18; DNA: TGTGCCAGCAGCCAAGAGGAGGGAGGGCACCGAGTTCATCAGCCCCAGCATTTT; CDR3: CASSQEEGGHRVHQPQHF
J: TRBJ1-5; D: -; V: TRBV6-5; size: -; length: 15; DNA: TGTGCCAGCAGTCCAAATCCCAATAGCAATCAGCCCCAGCATTTT; CDR3: CASSPNPNSNQPQHF
J: TRBJ2-2; D: TRBD1; V: TRBV7-2; size: -; length: 18; DNA: TGTGCCAGCACCGAGACCCTTACGGTCTGGGACAGAACCGGGGAGCTGTTTTTT; CDR3: CASTETLTVWDRTGELFF
J: TRBJ2-7; D: TRBD2; V: TRBV4-2; size: -; length: 15; DNA: TGTGCCAGCAGTCGAGTGCGGGGACTACACTACGAGCAGTACTTC; CDR3: CASSRVRGLHYEQYF